The clone carrying this TCR beta chain occurred many times. Antigen specificity is unknown. The sample originates from a study of T-cell reconstitution after alpha-beta-depleted transplantation in children. General study points: The origin of high day-60 TCRbeta diversity in some patients lay in surviving recipient T cells and thymic progenitors. Roughly two months post-transplant, alpha-beta T cells reportedly originated from several hundred graft clones that had expanded.

Unique molecular identifiers were incorporated when the TCRbeta library was constructed. MiXCR was run by TCRdb on the PCR reads, yielding one entry per CDR3 protein. The sample includes 100,000 or so distinct CDR3 sequences, 4.5% to 7.5% of them seen just once. The CDR3 runs to 15 residues. Trimming cost V 0 bases and J 7 bases, with 15 bases left between them. In germline, CDR1 is DFQATT, CDR2 SNEGSKA (reference sequence). The receptor comes from a female patient between 2 and 15 years old who had a stem cell transplant for Fanconi anemia, so the T cells may come from the graft donor. The chain couples TRBV20-1 to TRBJ1-4, with D possibly matching TRBD1 (5 bases). The sample was PBMCs, mostly from graft donor cells, taken 60 days after TCRalphabeta/CD19-depleted stem cell transplant. CDR3 region: CSAREVGAFSEKLFF. The CDR3 bases are TGCAGTGCTAGAGAGGTAGGGGCGTTCAGTGAAAAACTGTTTTTT.